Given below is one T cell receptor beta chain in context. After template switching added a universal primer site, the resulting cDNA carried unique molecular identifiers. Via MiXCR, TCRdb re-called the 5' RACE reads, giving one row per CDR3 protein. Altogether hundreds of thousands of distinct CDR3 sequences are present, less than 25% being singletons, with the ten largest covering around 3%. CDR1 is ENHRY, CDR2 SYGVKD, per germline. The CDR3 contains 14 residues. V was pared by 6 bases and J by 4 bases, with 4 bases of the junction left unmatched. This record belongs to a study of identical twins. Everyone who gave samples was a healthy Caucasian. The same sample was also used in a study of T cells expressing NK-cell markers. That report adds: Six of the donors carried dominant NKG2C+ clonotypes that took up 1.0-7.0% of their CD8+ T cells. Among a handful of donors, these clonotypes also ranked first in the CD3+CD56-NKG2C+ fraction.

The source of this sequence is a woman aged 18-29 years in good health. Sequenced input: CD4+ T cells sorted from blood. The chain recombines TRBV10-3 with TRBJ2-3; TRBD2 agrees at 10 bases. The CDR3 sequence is CAIRLAGVADTQYF. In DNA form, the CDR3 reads TGTGCCATCAGGCTAGCGGGAGTCGCAGATACGCAGTATTTT.